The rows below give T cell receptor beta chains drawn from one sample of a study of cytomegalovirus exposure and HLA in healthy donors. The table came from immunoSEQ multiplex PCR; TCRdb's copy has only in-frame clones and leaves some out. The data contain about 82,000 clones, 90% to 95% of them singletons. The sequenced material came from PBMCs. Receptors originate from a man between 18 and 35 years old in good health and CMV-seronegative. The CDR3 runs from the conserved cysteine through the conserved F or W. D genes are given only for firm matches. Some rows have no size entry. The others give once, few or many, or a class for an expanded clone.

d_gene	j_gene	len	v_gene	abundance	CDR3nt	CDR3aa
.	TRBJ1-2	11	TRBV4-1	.	TGCGCCAGCAGCCAAGCGGGTGGCTACACCTTC	CASSQAGGYTF
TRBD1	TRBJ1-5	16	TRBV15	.	TGTGCCACCAGCAGAATACAGGGGGCAAGGATTCAGCCCCAGCATTTT	CATSRIQGARIQPQHF
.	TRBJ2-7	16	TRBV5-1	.	TGCGCCAGCAGCCCCCTCGCAGGGGCAGGCTCCTACGAGCAGTACTTC	CASSPLAGAGSYEQYF
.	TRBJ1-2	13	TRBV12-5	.	TGTGCTAGTGGTTTCTCAGGGGCCTATGGCTACACCTTC	CASGFSGAYGYTF
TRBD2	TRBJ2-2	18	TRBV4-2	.	TGTGCCAGCAGCCAAGATCTAACACTAGCGGGAGTCACCGGGGAGCTGTTTTTT	CASSQDLTLAGVTGELFF
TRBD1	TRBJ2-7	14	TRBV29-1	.	TGCAGCGTTGACCCCACAGGGGGCTCCTACGAGCAGTACTTC	CSVDPTGGSYEQYF
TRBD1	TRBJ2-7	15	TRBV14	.	TGTGCCAGCAGCCCATACAGGGGACCATCCTACGAGCAGTACTTC	CASSPYRGPSYEQYF
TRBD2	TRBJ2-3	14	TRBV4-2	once	TGTGCCAGCAGCCAAGCTAGCGGGGTAGATACGCAGTATTTT	CASSQASGVDTQYF
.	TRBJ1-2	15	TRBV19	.	TGTGCCAGTAGTATTGATGGAGTATCTAACTATGGCTACACCTTC	CASSIDGVSNYGYTF
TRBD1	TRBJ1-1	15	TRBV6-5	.	TGTGCCAGCAGTTACTCGAGACAGGGGCTAACTGAAGCTTTCTTT	CASSYSRQGLTEAFF
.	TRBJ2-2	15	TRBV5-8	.	TGTGCCAGCAGCTTTCGGGGGATAAACACCGGGGAGCTGTTTTTT	CASSFRGINTGELFF
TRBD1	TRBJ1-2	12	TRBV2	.	TGTGCCAGCAGCCGGGGACAGGGAGGCTACACCTTC	CASSRGQGGYTF
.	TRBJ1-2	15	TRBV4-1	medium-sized	TGCGCCAGCAGCCAGACAATGGGACTGAGTCTGAGCTACACCTTC	CASSQTMGLSLSYTF
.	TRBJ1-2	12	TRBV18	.	TGTGCCAGCTCACCTCCACAGGGTGGCTACACCTTC	CASSPPQGGYTF